What follows describes a single T cell receptor beta chain. This entry comes from a study of blood T cell repertoires in COVID-19. CDR3 size: 16 residues. CDR1 and CDR2 (germline): LGHDT, YNNKEL (reference sequence). V dropped 0 bases and J dropped 3; count of bases not matched to a gene: 6. Here immunoSEQ multiplex PCR was the method, and the copy in TCRdb shows in-frame clones only, minus some. This sample yields around 71,000 clones, of which about 86% are seen a single time; roughly 27% belongs to the top ten. This chain joins TRBV3-1 (or the pseudogene TRBV3-2) and TRBJ2-3; TRBD2 agrees at 7 bases. Sequenced input: peripheral blood. This receptor was identified in a man aged 65 to 85 with acute or convalescent COVID-19. CDR3 DNA sequence: TGTGCCAGCAGCCAAGAGTCGGCGGGAGCAACAGATACGCAGTATTTT. Amino acids: CASSQESAGATDTQYF.